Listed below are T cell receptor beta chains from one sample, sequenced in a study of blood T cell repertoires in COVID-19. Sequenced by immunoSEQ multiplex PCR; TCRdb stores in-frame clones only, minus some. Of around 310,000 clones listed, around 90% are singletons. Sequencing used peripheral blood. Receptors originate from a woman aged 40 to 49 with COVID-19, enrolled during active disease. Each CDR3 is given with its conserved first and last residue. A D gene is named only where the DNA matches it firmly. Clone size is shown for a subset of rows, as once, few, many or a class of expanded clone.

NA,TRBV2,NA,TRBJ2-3,CASSPLWRPDTQYF,TGTGCCAGCAGTCCACTCTGGCGGCCAGATACGCAGTATTTT
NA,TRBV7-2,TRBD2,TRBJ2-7,CASSPSGGYLYEQYF,TGTGCCAGCAGCCCGAGCGGGGGCTACCTCTACGAGCAGTACTTC
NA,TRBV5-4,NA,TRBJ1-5,CASSLAGGNQPQHF,TGTGCCAGCAGCTTGGCGGGGGGCAATCAGCCCCAGCATTTT
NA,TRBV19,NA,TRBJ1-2,CASTIAQGTDGYTF,TGTGCCAGTACCATAGCACAGGGCACCGATGGCTACACCTTC
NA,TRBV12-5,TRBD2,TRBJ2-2,CASGETAGTGELFF,TGTGCTAGTGGCGAGACAGCGGGAACCGGGGAGCTGTTTTTT
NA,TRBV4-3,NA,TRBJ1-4,CASSPAGRLNEKLFF,TGCGCCAGCAGCCCGGCGGGCAGGCTTAATGAAAAACTGTTTTTT
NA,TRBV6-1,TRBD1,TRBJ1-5,CASSDTGTGAQPQHF,TGTGCCAGCAGTGATACCGGGACAGGGGCCCAGCCCCAGCATTTT
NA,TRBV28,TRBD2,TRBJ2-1,CASSLAGGQFF,TGTGCCAGCAGCCTAGCGGGGGGGCAGTTCTTC
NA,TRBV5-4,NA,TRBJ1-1,CASSLATGAGAEAFF,TGTGCCAGCAGCTTGGCGACAGGAGCGGGGGCTGAAGCTTTCTTT
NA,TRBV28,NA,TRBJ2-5,CASGRAGWETQYF,TGTGCCAGCGGACGGGCAGGGTGGGAGACCCAGTACTTC
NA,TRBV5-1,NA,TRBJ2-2,CASSLVVSPGNTGELFF,TGCGCCAGCAGCTTGGTTGTTTCTCCGGGGAACACCGGGGAGCTGTTTTTT
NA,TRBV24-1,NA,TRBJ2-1,CATSDLPRKVNEQFF,TGTGCCACCAGTGATTTACCCAGGAAGGTGAATGAGCAGTTCTTC
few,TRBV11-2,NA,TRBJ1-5,CASSFTGGRNQPQHF,TGTGCCAGCAGCTTCACCGGCGGGCGCAATCAGCCCCAGCATTTT
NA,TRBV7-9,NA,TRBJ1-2,CASSLATSLHGYTF,TGTGCCAGCAGCTTAGCGACATCCCTCCATGGCTACACCTTC
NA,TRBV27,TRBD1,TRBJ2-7,CASSFTDRAEQYF,TGTGCCAGCAGTTTCACCGACAGGGCCGAGCAGTACTTC
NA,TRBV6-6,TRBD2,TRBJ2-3,CASSQTGLAGRPDTQYF,TGTGCCAGCAGTCAGACGGGACTAGCGGGGCGCCCAGATACGCAGTATTTT
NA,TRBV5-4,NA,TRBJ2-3,CASSFPKLTDTQYF,TGTGCCAGCAGCTTCCCTAAACTCACAGATACGCAGTATTTT
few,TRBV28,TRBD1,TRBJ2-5,CASSPAGGNQETQYF,TGTGCCAGCAGCCCCGCAGGGGGAAACCAAGAGACCCAGTACTTC
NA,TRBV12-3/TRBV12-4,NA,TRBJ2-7,CASRRDSTYEQYF,TGTGCCAGCAGAAGGGACTCCACCTACGAGCAGTACTTC
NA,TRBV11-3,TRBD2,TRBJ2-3,CASSPGLAGGTDTQYF,TGTGCCAGCAGCCCCGGACTAGCGGGAGGGACAGATACGCAGTATTTT
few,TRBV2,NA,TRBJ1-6,CASQIGVGSPLHF,TGTGCCAGCCAGATAGGGGTGGGTTCACCCCTCCACTTT
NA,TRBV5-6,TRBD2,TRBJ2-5,CASSPGLVGETQYF,TGTGCCAGCAGCCCGGGACTAGTTGGAGAGACCCAGTACTTC
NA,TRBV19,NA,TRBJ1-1,CASSIRDTGTEAFF,TGTGCCAGTAGTATCCGGGACACAGGAACTGAAGCTTTCTTT
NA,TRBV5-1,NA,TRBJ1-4,CASSLGRGSNEKLFF,TGCGCCAGCAGCTTGGGTAGAGGCTCTAATGAAAAACTGTTTTTT
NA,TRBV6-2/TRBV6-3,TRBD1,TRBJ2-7,CASSYGTGNGYEQYF,TGTGCCAGCAGTTATGGGACAGGGAACGGATACGAGCAGTACTTC
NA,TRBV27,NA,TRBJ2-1,CASMVRGDFNEQFF,TGTGCCAGCATGGTCCGAGGGGACTTCAATGAGCAGTTCTTC
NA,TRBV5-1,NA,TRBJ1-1,CASSPVGGNTEAFF,TGCGCCAGCAGCCCCGTCGGTGGGAACACTGAAGCTTTCTTT
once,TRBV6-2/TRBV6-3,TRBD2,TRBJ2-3,CASSYPISYPGLAGPDTQYF,TGTGCCAGCAGTTACCCGATAAGCTATCCGGGACTAGCGGGACCGGATACGCAGTATTTT
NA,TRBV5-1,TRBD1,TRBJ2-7,CASSSDDRVFYEQYF,TGCGCCAGCAGCTCCGACGACAGGGTATTCTACGAGCAGTACTTC
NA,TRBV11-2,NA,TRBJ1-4,CASSFLVGGATNEKLFF,TGTGCCAGCAGCTTTCTAGTGGGGGGGGCAACTAATGAAAAACTGTTTTTT
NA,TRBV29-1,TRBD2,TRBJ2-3,CSVLSPGGSDTQYF,TGCAGCGTCCTTTCGCCGGGAGGTTCAGATACGCAGTATTTT
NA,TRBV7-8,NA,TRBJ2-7,CASSLLTARHEQYF,TGTGCCAGCAGCTTATTGACAGCGCGGCACGAGCAGTACTTC
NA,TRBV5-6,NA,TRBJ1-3,CASSHTSRAGGNTIYF,TGTGCCAGCAGCCATACCTCGAGGGCGGGGGGAAACACCATATATTTT
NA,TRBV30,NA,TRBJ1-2,CAWRDGGNYGYTF,TGTGCCTGGAGGGACGGGGGTAACTATGGCTACACCTTC
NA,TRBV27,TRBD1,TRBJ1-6,CASSWGTVASPLHF,TGTGCCAGCAGTTGGGGGACAGTGGCATCACCCCTCCACTTT
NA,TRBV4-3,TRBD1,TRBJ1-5,CASSQEGPRQGTNQPQHF,TGCGCCAGCAGCCAAGAAGGGCCCCGACAGGGCACCAATCAGCCCCAGCATTTT
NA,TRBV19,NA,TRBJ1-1,CASSIAREGTEAFF,TGTGCCAGTAGTATTGCCAGGGAGGGCACTGAAGCTTTCTTT
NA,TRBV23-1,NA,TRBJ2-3,CASSQRKGRIDTQYF,TGCGCCAGCAGTCAACGAAAGGGGAGGATAGATACGCAGTATTTT
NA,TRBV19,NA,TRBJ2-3,CASSKSRGGTDTQYF,TGTGCCAGTAGTAAATCGCGGGGAGGCACAGATACGCAGTATTTT
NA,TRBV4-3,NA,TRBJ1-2,CASSQEESDGYTF,TGCGCCAGCAGCCAAGAGGAGAGTGATGGCTACACCTTC
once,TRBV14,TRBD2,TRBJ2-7,CASSPGWPAGGFYEQYF,TGTGCCAGCAGCCCAGGGTGGCCAGCGGGGGGGTTCTACGAGCAGTACTTC
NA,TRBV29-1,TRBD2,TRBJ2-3,CSVATSGGLTDTQYF,TGCAGCGTTGCGACTAGCGGGGGTCTGACAGATACGCAGTATTTT